Below, one TCR beta chain is given with its context. These data are taken from a study of T cell changes during pregnancy in multiple sclerosis. Profiled with immunoSEQ multiplex PCR; TCRdb holds only in-frame clones, not every one. Among approximately 50,000 clones listed, roughly 95% were seen once. The ends lost 4 bases at V and 7 bases at J; junction bases unmatched: 7. The CDR3 loop spans 15 amino acids. Germline CDR1 is LNHDA and CDR2 is SQIVND (reference sequence). The sequencing used CD4+ T cells from peripheral blood mononuclear cells, collected in the third trimester of pregnancy. This clonotype originated in a female donor with multiple sclerosis, enrolled in a pregnancy study. The chain recombines TRBV19 with TRBJ2-5, with 12 bases lining up with TRBD2. The CDR3 nucleotides read TGTGCCAGTAGTACTCGTTCTAGCGGGGGGGGGACCCAGTACTTC. Protein product: CASSTRSSGGGTQYF.